This is a list of T cell receptor beta chains from one sample in a study of blood T cell repertoires in COVID-19. Measured with immunoSEQ multiplex PCR; TCRdb has only the in-frame clones, and not every one. The top ten clones hold roughly 8% of a sample with 490,000 or so clones, roughly nine tenths of them seen once. The sample taken for sequencing was PBMCs or T cells enriched from blood (not recorded which). The receptors originated from a woman in her sixties or seventies who had recovered from COVID-19. The CDR3 runs from the conserved cysteine through the conserved F or W. A D gene is named only where the DNA matches it firmly. Clone size is given for some rows only: seen once, a few or many times, or a class if the clone is expanded.

v_gene	d_gene	abundance	j_gene	CDR3nt	CDR3aa
TRBV6-6	TRBD1	.	TRBJ1-3	TGTGCCAGCAGCCCGGGGGGACAGGGAGAATATCGCCGCTCTGGAAACACCATATATTTT	CASSPGGQGEYRRSGNTIYF
TRBV18	.	.	TRBJ1-2	TGTGCCAGCTCACCAAAAACAGGGTATAACTATGGCTACACCTTC	CASSPKTGYNYGYTF
TRBV5-1	.	.	TRBJ1-4	TGCGCCAGCAGCTTGGCCCAGGACAAGACCCGCTCAGCTAATGAAAAACTGTTTTTT	CASSLAQDKTRSANEKLFF
TRBV6-4	.	.	TRBJ1-1	TGTGCCAGCAGGAGGGAGGGGGTGGACACTGAAGCTTTCTTT	CASRREGVDTEAFF
TRBV6-5	.	few	TRBJ1-3	TGTGCCAGCAGTCCCCGGGATCCTGGAAACACCATATATTTT	CASSPRDPGNTIYF
TRBV3-1/TRBV3-2	TRBD2	.	TRBJ2-1	TGTGCCAGCAGCCTAAGCGGGGGCTCCTACAATGAGCAGTTCTTC	CASSLSGGSYNEQFF
TRBV5-1	TRBD1	.	TRBJ1-1	TGCGCCAGCAGCTTAATCCCGGGACAGGGCGGTGTGAGCACTGAAGCTTTCTTT	CASSLIPGQGGVSTEAFF
TRBV10-3	TRBD2	.	TRBJ2-1	TGTGCCACCCAATCCAGCGGGGGGGCAAATGAGCAGTTCTTC	CATQSSGGANEQFF
TRBV14	.	.	TRBJ1-2	TGTGCCAATCCGAGCCACAGGCCCCTTGGAGGCTACACCTTC	CANPSHRPLGGYTF
TRBV27	TRBD1	.	TRBJ2-3	TGTGCCAGCAGTCGCCGGGACAGGCAAATCACAGATACGCAGTATTTT	CASSRRDRQITDTQYF
TRBV28	TRBD1	.	TRBJ1-2	TGTGCCAGCAGGCACAGGGGGCCCAACTATGGCTACACCTTC	CASRHRGPNYGYTF
TRBV9	TRBD2	.	TRBJ2-3	TGTGCCAGCAGCGTATGGGAGGGCGTTTCACGGGGTACGCAGTATTTT	CASSVWEGVSRGTQYF
TRBV6-5	TRBD2	.	TRBJ2-2	TGTGCCAGCAGTTACGCGGGGGAGAACACCGGGGAGCTGTTTTTT	CASSYAGENTGELFF
TRBV2	.	.	TRBJ2-3	TGTGCCAGCACCTTTCGCGTTCCCACAGATACGCAGTATTTT	CASTFRVPTDTQYF
TRBV6-2/TRBV6-3	TRBD2	few	TRBJ2-1	TGTGCCAGCAGTTGGCCCTCAGCGGGGGGTAAGGGAAATGAGCAGTTCTTC	CASSWPSAGGKGNEQFF
TRBV27	TRBD1	once	TRBJ1-5	TGTGCCAGCAGTAGACAGGGGAATCGCTGGGATCAGCCCCAGCATTTT	CASSRQGNRWDQPQHF
TRBV25-1	.	.	TRBJ1-5	TGTGCCAGCAGTGAAGCAGGGTCAGGCAATCAGCCCCAGCATTTT	CASSEAGSGNQPQHF
TRBV19	.	.	TRBJ1-1	TGTGCCAGTTCTAGGGACAACCTGAACACTGAAGCTTTCTTT	CASSRDNLNTEAFF
TRBV10-3	.	.	TRBJ1-2	TGTGCCATCAGTGAGCCAGGACAGCGCGCAACTAACTATGGCTACACCTTC	CAISEPGQRATNYGYTF
TRBV27	.	.	TRBJ1-2	TGTGCCAGCAGTTTTAAAGGGGCAACCACTCACTATGGCTACACCTTC	CASSFKGATTHYGYTF
TRBV28	.	.	TRBJ2-2	TGTGCCAGCAGTCAGGGACTTAGGACCGGGGAGCTGTTTTTT	CASSQGLRTGELFF
TRBV7-9	TRBD2	.	TRBJ2-7	TGTGCCAGCAGCTTAACTAGCGGGTCCGCCTACGAGCAGTACTTC	CASSLTSGSAYEQYF
TRBV19	.	.	TRBJ2-5	TGTGCCAGTAGTATAGGACTCCAAGAGACCCAGTACTTC	CASSIGLQETQYF
TRBV29-1	.	.	TRBJ1-1	TGCAGCGTTGGGAGGGACACTGAAGCTTTCTTT	CSVGRDTEAFF
TRBV12-5	TRBD1	.	TRBJ1-1	TGTGCTAGTGGTTTGCCTCCGACAGGGGGGAACACTGAAGCTTTCTTT	CASGLPPTGGNTEAFF
TRBV11-3	.	.	TRBJ2-2	TGTGCCAGCAGCACCCTAGCCTGGACCGGGGAGCTGTTTTTT	CASSTLAWTGELFF
TRBV5-6	.	.	TRBJ1-3	TGTGCCAGCAGCTTCCGACAGGTTGGGAGAAACACCATATATTTT	CASSFRQVGRNTIYF
TRBV2	.	.	TRBJ2-2	TGTGCCAGCAGTGTTCCCCCTACGAACACCGGGGAGCTGTTTTTT	CASSVPPTNTGELFF
TRBV28	.	.	TRBJ1-2	TGTGCCAGCACCAGGGGATCCTATGGCTACACCTTC	CASTRGSYGYTF
TRBV19	TRBD2	.	TRBJ2-3	TGTGCCAGTAGTTCCCGGGGGGGCCGGAGCACAGATACGCAGTATTTT	CASSSRGGRSTDTQYF
TRBV19	TRBD1	.	TRBJ1-1	TGTGCCAGTACACGGACAGGGGAGGCGGCTGAAGCTTTCTTT	CASTRTGEAAEAFF
TRBV7-2	.	.	TRBJ1-2	TGTGCCAGCAGCCCCAGCATACAGGGCTATGGCTACACCTTC	CASSPSIQGYGYTF
TRBV5-1	TRBD1	.	TRBJ1-6	TGCGCCAGCAGCGCAGGGGGCCCTAATTCACCCCTCCACTTT	CASSAGGPNSPLHF
TRBV30	.	.	TRBJ2-5	TGTGCCTGGACAAAAGCGGGAGAGACCCAGTACTTC	CAWTKAGETQYF